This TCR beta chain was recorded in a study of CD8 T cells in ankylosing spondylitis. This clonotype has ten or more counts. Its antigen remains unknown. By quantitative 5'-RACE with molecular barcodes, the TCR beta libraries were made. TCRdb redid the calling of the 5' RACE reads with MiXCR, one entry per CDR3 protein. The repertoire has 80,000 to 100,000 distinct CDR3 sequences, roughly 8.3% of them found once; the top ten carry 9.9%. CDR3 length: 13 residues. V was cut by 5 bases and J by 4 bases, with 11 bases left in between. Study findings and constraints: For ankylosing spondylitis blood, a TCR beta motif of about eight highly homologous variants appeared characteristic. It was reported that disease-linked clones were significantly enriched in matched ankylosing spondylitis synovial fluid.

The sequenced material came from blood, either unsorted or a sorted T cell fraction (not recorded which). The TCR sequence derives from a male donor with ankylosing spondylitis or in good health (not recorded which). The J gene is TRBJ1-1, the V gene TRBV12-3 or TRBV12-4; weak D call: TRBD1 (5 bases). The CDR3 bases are TGTGCCAGCAGTCCCCTTGGGGGCACTGAAGCTTTCTTT. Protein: CASSPLGGTEAFF.